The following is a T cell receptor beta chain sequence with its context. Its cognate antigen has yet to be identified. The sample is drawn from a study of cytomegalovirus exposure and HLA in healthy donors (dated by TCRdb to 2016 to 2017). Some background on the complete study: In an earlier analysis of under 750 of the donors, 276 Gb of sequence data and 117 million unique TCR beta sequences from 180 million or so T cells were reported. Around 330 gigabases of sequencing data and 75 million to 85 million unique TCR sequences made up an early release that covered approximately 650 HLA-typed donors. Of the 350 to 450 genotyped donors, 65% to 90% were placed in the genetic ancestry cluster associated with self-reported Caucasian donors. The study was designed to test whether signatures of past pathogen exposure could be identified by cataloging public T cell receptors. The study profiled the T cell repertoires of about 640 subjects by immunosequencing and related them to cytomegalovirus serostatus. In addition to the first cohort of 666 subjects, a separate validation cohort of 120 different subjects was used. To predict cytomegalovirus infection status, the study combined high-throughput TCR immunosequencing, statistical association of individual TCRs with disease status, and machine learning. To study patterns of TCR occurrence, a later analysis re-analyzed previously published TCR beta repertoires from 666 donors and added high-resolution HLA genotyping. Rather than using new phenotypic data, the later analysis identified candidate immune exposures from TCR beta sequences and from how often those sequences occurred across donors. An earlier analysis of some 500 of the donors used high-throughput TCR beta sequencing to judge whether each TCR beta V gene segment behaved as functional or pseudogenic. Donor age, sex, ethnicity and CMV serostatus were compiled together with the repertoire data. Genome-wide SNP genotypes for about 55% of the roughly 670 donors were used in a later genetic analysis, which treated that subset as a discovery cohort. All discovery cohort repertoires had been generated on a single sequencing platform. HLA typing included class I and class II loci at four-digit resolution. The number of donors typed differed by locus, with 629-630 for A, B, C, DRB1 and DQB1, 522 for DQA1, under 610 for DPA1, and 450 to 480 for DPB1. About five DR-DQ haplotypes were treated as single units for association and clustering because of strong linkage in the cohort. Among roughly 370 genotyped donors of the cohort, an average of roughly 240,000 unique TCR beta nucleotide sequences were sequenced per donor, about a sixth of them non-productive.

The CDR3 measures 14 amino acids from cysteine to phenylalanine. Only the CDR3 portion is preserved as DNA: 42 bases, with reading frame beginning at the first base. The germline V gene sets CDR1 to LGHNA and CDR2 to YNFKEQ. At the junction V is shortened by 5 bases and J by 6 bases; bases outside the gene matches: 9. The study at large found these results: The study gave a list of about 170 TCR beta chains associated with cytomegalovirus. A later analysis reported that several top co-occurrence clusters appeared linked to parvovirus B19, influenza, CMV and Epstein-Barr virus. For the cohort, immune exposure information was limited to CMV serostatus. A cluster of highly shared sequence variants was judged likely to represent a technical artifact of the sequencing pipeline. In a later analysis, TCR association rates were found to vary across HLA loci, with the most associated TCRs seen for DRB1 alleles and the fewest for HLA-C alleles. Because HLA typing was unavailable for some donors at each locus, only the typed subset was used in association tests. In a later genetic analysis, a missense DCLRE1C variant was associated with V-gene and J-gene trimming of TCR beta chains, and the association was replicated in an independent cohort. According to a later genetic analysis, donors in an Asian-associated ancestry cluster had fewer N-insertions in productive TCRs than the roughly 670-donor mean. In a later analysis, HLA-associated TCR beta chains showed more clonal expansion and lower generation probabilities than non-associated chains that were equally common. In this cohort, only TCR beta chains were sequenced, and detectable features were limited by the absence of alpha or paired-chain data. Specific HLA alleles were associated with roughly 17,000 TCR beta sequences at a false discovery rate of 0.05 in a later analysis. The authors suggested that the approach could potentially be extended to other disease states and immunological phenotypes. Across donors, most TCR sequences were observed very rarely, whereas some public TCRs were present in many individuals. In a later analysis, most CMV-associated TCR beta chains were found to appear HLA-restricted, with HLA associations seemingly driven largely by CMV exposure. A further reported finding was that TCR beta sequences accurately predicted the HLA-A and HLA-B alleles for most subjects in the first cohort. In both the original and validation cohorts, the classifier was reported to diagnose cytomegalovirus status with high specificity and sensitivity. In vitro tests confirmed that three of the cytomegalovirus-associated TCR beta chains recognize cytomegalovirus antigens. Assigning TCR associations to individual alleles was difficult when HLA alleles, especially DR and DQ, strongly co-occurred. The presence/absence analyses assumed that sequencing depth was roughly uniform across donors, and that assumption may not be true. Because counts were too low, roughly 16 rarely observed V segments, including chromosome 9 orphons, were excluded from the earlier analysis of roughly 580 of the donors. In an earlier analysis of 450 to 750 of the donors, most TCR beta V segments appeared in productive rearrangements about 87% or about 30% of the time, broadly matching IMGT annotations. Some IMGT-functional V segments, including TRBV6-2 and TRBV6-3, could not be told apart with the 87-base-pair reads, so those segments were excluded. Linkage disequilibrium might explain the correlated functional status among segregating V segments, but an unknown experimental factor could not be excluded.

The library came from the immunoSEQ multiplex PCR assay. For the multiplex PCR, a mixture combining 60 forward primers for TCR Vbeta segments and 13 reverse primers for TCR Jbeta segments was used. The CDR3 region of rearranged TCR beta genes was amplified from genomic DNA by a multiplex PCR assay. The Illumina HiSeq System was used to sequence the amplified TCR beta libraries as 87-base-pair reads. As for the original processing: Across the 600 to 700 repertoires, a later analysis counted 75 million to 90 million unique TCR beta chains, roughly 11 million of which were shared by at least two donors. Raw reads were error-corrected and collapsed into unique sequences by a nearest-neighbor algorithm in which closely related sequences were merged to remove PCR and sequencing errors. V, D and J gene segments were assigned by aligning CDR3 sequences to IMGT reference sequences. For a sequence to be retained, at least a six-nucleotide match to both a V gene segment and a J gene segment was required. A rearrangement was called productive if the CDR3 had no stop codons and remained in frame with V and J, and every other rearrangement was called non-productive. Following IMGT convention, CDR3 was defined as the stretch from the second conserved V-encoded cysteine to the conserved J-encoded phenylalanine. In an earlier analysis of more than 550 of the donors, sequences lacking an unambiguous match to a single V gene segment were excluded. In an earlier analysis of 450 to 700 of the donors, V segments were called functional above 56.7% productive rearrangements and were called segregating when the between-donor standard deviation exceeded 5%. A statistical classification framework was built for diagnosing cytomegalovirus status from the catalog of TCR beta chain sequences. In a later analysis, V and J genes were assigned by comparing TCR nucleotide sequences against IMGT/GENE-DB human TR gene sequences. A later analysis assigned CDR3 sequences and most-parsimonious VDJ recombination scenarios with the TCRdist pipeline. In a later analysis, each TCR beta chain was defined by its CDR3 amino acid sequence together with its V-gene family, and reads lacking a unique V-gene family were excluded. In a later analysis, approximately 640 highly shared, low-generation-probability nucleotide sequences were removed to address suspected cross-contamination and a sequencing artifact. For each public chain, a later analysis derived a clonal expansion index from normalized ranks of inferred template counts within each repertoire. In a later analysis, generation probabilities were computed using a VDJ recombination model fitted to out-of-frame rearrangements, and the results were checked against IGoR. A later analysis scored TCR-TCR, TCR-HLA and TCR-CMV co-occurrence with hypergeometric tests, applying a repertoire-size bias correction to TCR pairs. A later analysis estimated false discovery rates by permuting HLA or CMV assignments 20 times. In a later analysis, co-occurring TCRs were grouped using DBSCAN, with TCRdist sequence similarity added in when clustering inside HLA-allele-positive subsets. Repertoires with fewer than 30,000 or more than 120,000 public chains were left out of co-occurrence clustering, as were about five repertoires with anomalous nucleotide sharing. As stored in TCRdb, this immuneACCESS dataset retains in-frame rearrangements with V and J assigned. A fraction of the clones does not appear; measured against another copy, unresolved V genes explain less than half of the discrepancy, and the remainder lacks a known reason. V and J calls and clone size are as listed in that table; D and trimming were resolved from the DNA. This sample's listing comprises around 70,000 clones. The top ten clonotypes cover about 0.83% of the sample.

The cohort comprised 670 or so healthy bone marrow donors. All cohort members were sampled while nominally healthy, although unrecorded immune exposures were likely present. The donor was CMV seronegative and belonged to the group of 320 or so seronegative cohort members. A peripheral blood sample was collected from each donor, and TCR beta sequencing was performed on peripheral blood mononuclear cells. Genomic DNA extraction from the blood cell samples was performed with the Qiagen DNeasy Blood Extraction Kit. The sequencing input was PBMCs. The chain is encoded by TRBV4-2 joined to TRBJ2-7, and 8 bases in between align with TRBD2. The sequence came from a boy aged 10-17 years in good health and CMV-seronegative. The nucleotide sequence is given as TGTGCCAGCAGCTCTGAGCGGGAGCCGGTCGAGCAGTACTTC. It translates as CASSSEREPVEQYF.